The T cell receptor (beta chain) described here comes from a study of siplizumab effects on memory and regulatory T cells. Germline-derived CDR1 and CDR2 are MGHRA and YSYEKL. The V gene lost 1 base and the J gene lost 2 bases, with 12 bases spanning the gap. The CDR3 contains 15 residues. Concerning this clone itself: Its antigen is currently unknown.

Only in-frame clones appear in the TCRdb table, and some are missing; sequencing was by immunoSEQ multiplex PCR. Among over 85,000 clones listed, 93% were seen once. The study's findings and limits: Siplizumab brought about a significant reduction in alloreactive sequences traceable to unstimulated CD4+ memory cells.

The rearrangement links TRBV4-1 to TRBJ2-7; D uncertain. Source material: CD8+ T cells sorted from blood. This sequence originates from a human donor in good health. In DNA, the CDR3 is TGCGCCAGCAGCCAAGGATATGCCCTTACCTACGAGCAGTACTTC. This translates into CASSQGYALTYEQYF.